Each of the 7 T cell receptor beta chains below was sequenced from the same sample in a study of a mutant IDH1 vaccine in newly diagnosed glioma. These receptors are not linked to any known antigen. The time point is: week 5, during vaccination. Alongside topical imiquimod, each dose of vaccine comprised 300 ug of mutant IDH1 20-mer peptide. The repertoire was sequenced with immunoSEQ multiplex PCR; TCRdb's copy has only in-frame clones and lacks some. This sample carries about 58,000 clones, around 80% of them seen once, and the ten largest clones take about 7.7%. The sequenced sample was PBMCs, obtained from a glioma patient whose treatment included an IDH1 peptide vaccine. These receptors all come from a woman in her forties or fifties with glioma.

The chain links TRBV15 to TRBJ1-3; 10 nucleotides line up with TRBD1. This CDR3 has 15 residues. The V gene end was trimmed by 5 bases and the J gene end by 7 bases; junction bases not matched to a gene: 8. CDR1 and CDR2 (germline): LNHNV, YYDKDF (reference sequence). DNA of the CDR3: TGTGCCACCAGCGCGTGGGACAGGGGATCGAACACCATATATTTT. This sequence encodes CATSAWDRGSNTIYF.

The chain recombines TRBV4-3 with TRBJ2-3; D is possibly TRBD2 (5 bases). This CDR3 is built from 17 residues. Looked up from germline, CDR1 is LGHNA and CDR2 is YSLEER. The V end was cut by 0 bases, the J end by 4 bases, with 17 bases between. The CDR3 loop reads CASSQDWASTRPDTQYF. For the CDR3, the DNA is TGCGCCAGCAGCCAAGATTGGGCTAGCACCCGGCCAGATACGCAGTATTTT.

The rearrangement links TRBV5-8 to TRBJ1-1, with 8 bases lining up with TRBD1. CDR3 length: 15 amino acids. Germline loops: CDR1 SGHTS, CDR2 YDEGEE. Trimming removed 0 bases from V and 1 base from J; junction bases left unmatched: 2. CDR3 in amino acids: CASSLGTGQNTEAFF. CDR3 bases: TGTGCCAGCAGCTTGGGGACAGGGCAGAACACTGAAGCTTTCTTT.

This sequence joins TRBV5-1 and TRBJ1-1; no reliable D call. V lost 4 bases, J lost 7 bases, and 17 bases lay in between. The germline gives CDR1 SGHRS, CDR2 YFSETQ. The CDR3 loop spans 14 amino acids. The CDR3 DNA is TGCGCCAGCAGCCAAACCGCCCCCAGAGTTGAAGCTTTCTTT. Encoded protein: CASSQTAPRVEAFF.

The chain links TRBV30 to TRBJ2-1; D is unresolved. This CDR3 is 17 amino acids long. The germline V gene has CDR1 GTSNPN and CDR2 SVGIG (reference sequence). The V end was cut by 4 bases, the J end by 5 bases, with 24 bases between. In nucleotides, the CDR3 is TGTGCCTGGACCCAAAATCTGTCGCCTTCTCTCAACAATGAGCAGTTCTTC. Protein product: CAWTQNLSPSLNNEQFF.

The V call is TRBV6-5, the J call TRBJ1-2, with D possibly TRBD1 on 6 matching bases. Germline CDR1 and CDR2: MNHEY and SVGAGI. The CDR3 extends over 14 amino acids. The V and J ends lost 4 bases and 5 bases respectively, with 14 bases between them. DNA for the CDR3: TGTGCCAGCAGTTTATCGGACAGTGGGTATGGCTACACCTTC. It translates to CASSLSDSGYGYTF.

The V call is TRBV9, the J call TRBJ2-3; D unclear. V was cut by 0 bases and J by 4 bases, with 12 bases left in between. This CDR3 has 15 amino acids. Germline V gene data show CDR1 as SGDLS and CDR2 as YYNGEE. Written as DNA, the CDR3 is TGTGCCAGCAGCGTAGCTCAATCTTACTCAGATACGCAGTATTTT. The encoded protein is CASSVAQSYSDTQYF.